Given below is one T cell receptor beta chain in context. Assay: immunoSEQ multiplex PCR; the TCRdb copy retains only in-frame clones and omits some. The table lists 60,000 to 80,000 clones, 75% to 85% of them singletons, with 1.1% in the top ten. The germline V gene encodes CDR1 MNHNY and CDR2 SVGAGI (reference sequence). Trimming took off 10 bases at V and 0 bases at J, with 12 bases between the two ends. CDR3 length: 13 amino acids. The data were obtained in a study of OX40 agonist ivuxolimab in advanced cancers. The receptor's source is an adult with an advanced solid tumor such as melanoma, head and neck, liver or kidney cancer. The chain has TRBV6-6 and TRBJ1-2, with D unclear. Sequenced here: CD4+ or CD8+ T cells sorted from blood, sampled in a trial of the OX40 agonist ivuxolimab. CDR3 protein: CATAQDTNYGYTF. In DNA, the CDR3 is TGTGCCACAGCCCAGGATACTAACTATGGCTACACCTTC.